This note documents a single TCR beta chain sequence. Its antigen remains unknown. This sample stems from a study of T cell responses to AZD1222 COVID-19 vaccine. Findings of the study overall: Spike-specific TCR breadth and depth both grew after two AZD1222 doses. Possibly, clonal diversity was underestimated; donors were largely white British and included more females.

This CDR3 comprises 14 residues. Trimming cost V 5 bases and J 2 bases, with 13 bases left between them. From germline, CDR1 is SEHNR and CDR2 FQNEAQ (reference sequence). Sequenced by immunoSEQ multiplex PCR; TCRdb stores in-frame clones only, minus some. The data show under 200,000 clones, about 91% seen once. This receptor was obtained from an adult in good health. The chain combines TRBV7-9 with TRBJ2-7, with D unresolved. The sequences come from peripheral blood, collected on day 0 of MenACWY control vaccination. This chain's CDR3 is CASSRSKAPYEQYF. DNA of the CDR3: TGTGCCAGCAGCCGATCGAAGGCACCCTACGAGCAGTACTTC.